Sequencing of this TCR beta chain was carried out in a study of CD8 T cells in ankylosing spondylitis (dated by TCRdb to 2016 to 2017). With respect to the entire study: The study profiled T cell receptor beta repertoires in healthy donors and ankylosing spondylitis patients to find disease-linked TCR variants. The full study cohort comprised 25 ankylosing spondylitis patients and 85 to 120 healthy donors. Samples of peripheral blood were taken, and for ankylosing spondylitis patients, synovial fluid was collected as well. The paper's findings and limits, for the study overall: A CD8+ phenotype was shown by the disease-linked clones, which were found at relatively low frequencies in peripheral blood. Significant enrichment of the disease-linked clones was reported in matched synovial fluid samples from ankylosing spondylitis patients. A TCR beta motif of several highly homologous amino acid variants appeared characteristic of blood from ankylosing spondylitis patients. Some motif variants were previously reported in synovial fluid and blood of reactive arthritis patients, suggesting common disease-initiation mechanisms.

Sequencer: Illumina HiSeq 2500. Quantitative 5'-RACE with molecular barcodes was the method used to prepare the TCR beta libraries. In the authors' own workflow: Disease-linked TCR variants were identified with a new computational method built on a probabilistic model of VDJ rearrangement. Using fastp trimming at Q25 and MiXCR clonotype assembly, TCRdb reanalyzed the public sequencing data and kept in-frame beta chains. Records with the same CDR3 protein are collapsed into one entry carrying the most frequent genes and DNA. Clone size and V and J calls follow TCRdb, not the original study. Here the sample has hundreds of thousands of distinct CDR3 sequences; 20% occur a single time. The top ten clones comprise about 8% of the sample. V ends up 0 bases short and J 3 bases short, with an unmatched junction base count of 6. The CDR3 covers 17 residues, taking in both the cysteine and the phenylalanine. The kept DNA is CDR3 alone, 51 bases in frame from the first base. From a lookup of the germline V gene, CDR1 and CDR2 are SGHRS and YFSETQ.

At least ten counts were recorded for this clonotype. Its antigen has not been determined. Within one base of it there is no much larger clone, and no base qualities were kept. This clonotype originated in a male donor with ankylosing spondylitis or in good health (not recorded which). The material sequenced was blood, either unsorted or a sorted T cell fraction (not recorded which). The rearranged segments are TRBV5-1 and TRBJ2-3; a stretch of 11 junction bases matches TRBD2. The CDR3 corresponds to CASSLGATSGMTDTQYF. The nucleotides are TGCGCCAGCAGCTTGGGGGCGACTAGCGGGATGACAGATACGCAGTATTTT.